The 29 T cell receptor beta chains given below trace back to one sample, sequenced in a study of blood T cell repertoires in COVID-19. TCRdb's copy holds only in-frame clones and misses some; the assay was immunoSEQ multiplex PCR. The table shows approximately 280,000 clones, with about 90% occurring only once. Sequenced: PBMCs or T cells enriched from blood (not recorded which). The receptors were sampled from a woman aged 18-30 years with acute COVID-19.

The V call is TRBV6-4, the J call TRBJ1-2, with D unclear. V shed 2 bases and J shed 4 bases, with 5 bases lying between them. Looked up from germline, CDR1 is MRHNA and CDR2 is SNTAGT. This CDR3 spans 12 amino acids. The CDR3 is CASSDAGYGYTF. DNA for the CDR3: TGTGCCAGCAGTGACGCAGGCTATGGCTACACCTTC.

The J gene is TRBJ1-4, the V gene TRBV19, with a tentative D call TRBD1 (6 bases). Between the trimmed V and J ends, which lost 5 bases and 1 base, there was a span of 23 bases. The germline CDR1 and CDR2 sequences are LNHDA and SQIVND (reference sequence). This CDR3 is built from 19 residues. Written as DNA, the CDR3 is TGTGCCAGTAGTTTATTTAGTTTGATGACAGGACAAACTAATGAAAAACTGTTTTTT. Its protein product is CASSLFSLMTGQTNEKLFF.

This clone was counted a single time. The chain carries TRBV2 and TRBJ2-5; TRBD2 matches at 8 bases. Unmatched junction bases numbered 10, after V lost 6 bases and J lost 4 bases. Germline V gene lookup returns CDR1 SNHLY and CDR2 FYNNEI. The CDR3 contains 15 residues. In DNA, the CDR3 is TGTGCCAGCAGCCCCACGGGAGGGAGGGGAGAGACCCAGTACTTC. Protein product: CASSPTGGRGETQYF.

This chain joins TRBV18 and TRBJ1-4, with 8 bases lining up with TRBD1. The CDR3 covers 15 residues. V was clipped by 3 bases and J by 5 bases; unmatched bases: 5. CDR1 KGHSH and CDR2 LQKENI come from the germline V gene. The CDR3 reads CASSPEQGVNEKLFF. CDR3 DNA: TGTGCCAGCTCACCTGAACAGGGGGTAAATGAAAAACTGTTTTTT.

CDR3 DNA: TGTGCCAGCAGCTCAGGCCCCAATGAGCAGTTCTTC. Translation: CASSSGPNEQFF. The gene calls are TRBV7-3 and TRBJ2-1; D is undetermined. Germline assignment: CDR1 SGHTA and CDR2 FQGTGA. This CDR3 comprises 12 residues. Trimming took 4 bases from V and 6 from J, leaving 7 bases between them.

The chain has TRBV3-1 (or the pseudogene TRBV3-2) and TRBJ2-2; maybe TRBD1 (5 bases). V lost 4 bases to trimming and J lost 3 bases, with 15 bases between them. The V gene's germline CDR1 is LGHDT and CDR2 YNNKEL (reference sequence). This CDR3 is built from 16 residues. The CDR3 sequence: CASSPWGSGDTGELFF. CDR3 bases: TGTGCCAGCAGCCCCTGGGGCTCCGGCGACACCGGGGAGCTGTTTTTT.

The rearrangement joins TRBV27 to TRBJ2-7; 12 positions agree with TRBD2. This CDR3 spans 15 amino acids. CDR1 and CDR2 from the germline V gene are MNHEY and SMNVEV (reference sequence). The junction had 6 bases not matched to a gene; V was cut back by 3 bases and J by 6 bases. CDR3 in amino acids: CASSLIRTSGAEQYF. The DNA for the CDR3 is TGTGCCAGCAGTTTGATTCGGACTAGCGGGGCCGAGCAGTACTTC.

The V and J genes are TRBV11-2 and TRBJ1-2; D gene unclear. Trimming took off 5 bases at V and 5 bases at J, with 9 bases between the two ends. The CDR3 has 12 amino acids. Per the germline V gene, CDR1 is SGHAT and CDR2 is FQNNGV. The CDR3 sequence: CASSPAAYGYTF. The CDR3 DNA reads TGTGCCAGCAGCCCAGCGGCGTATGGCTACACCTTC.

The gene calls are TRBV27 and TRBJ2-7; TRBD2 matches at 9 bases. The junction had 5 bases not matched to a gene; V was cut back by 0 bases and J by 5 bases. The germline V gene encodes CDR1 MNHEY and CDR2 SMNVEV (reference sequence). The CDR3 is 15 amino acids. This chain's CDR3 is CASSLSGLAINEQYF. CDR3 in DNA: TGTGCCAGCAGTTTATCCGGACTAGCGATAAACGAGCAGTACTTC.

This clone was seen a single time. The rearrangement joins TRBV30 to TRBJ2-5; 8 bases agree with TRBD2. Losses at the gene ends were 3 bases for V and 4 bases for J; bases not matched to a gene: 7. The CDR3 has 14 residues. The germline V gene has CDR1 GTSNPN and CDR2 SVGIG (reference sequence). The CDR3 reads CAWRQGLVVETQYF. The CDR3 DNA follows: TGTGCCTGGAGACAGGGACTAGTTGTAGAGACCCAGTACTTC. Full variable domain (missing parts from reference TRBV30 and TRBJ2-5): SQTIHQWPATLVQPVGSPLSLECTVEGTSNPNLYWYRQAAGRGLQLLFYSVGIGQISSEVPQNLSASRPQDRQFILSSKKLLLSDSGFYLCAWRQGLVVETQYFGPGTRLLVL.

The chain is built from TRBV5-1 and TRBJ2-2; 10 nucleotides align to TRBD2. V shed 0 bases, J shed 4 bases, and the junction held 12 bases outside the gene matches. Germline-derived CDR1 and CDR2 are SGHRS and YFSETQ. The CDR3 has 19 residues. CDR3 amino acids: CASSLAGPIAGGGTGELFF. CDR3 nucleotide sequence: TGCGCCAGCAGCTTGGCCGGCCCTATAGCGGGAGGAGGCACCGGGGAGCTGTTTTTT.

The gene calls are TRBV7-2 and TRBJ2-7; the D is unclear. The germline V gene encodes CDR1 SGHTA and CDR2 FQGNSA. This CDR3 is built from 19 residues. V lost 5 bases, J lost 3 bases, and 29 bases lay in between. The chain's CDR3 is CASSATAAAGRKSFYEQYF. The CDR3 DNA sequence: TGTGCCAGCAGCGCCACCGCGGCAGCCGGTCGGAAGTCATTCTACGAGCAGTACTTC.

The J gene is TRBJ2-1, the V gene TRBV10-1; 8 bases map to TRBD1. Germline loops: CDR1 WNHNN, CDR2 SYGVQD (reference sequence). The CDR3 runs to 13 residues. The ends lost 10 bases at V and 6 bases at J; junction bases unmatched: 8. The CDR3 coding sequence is TGCGCCACCCAACAGGGGGTTGGCAATGAGCAGTTCTTC. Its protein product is CATQQGVGNEQFF.

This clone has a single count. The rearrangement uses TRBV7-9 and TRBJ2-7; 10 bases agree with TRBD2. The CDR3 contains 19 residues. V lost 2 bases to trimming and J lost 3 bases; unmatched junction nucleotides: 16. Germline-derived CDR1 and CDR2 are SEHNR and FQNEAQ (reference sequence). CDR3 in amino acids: CASSLSGLAKYREHYEQYF. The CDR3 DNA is TGTGCCAGCAGCTTATCGGGACTAGCGAAGTACAGGGAGCACTACGAGCAGTACTTC.

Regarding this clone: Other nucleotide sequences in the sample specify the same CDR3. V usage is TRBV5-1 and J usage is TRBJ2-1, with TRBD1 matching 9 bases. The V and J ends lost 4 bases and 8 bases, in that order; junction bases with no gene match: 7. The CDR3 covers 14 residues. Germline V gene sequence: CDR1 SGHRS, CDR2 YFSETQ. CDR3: CASSTGQGLDEQFF. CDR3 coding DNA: TGCGCCAGCAGCACAGGACAGGGGCTTGATGAGCAGTTCTTC.

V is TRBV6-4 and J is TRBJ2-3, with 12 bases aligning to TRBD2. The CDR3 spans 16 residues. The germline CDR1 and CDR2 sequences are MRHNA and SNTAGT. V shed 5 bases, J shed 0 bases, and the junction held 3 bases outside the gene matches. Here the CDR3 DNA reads TGTGCCAGCAGTCGTACTAGCGGGAGGAGCACAGATACGCAGTATTTT. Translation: CASSRTSGRSTDTQYF.

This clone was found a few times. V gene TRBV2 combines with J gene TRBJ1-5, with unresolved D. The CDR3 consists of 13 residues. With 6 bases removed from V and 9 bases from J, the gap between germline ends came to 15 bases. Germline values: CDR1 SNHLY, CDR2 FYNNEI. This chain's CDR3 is CASSRSAQLPQHF. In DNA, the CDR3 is TGTGCCAGCAGCCGGTCAGCACAGTTGCCCCAGCATTTT.

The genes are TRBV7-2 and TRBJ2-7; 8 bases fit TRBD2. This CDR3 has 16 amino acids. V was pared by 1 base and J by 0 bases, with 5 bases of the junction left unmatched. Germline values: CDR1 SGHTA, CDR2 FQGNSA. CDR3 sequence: CASSLGSGSGSYEQYF. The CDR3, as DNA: TGTGCCAGCAGCTTAGGAAGCGGGAGTGGCTCCTACGAGCAGTACTTC.

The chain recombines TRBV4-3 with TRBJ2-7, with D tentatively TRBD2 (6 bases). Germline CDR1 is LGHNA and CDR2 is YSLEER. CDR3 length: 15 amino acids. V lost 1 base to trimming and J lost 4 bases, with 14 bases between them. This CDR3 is CASSQVPGASYEQYF. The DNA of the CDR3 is TGCGCCAGCAGCCAAGTCCCGGGAGCTTCGTACGAGCAGTACTTC.

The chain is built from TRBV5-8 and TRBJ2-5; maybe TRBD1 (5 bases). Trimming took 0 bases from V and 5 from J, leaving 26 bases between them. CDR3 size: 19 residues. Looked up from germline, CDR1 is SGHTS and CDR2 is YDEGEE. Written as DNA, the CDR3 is TGTGCCAGCAGCTTGGTCGCCATCTGGGCTCAAGGGGATTCGGAGACCCAGTACTTC. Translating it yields CASSLVAIWAQGDSETQYF.

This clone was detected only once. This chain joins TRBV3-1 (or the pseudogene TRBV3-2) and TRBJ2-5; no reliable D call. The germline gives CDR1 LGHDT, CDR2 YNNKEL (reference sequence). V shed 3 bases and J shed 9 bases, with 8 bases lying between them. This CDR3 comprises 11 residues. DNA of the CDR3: TGTGCCAGCAGCCACCAACTTGCCCAGTACTTC. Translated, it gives CASSHQLAQYF.

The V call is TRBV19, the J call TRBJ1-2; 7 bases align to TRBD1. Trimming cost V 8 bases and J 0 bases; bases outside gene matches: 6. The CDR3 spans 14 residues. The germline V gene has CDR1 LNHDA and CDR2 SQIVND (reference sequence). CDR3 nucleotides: TGTGCCAGTCTCAGACAGGGAACTAACTATGGCTACACCTTC. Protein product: CASLRQGTNYGYTF.

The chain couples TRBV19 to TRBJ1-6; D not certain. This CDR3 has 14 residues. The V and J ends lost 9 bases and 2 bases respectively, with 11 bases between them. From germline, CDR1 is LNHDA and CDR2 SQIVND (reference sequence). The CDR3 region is CASRPGTYNSPLHF. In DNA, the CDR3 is TGTGCCAGCCGGCCCGGGACCTATAATTCACCCCTCCACTTT.

As DNA, the CDR3 is TGCGCCAGCAGCTTGGTAGCTAGCTTCTCCACAGATACGCAGTATTTT. Encoded protein: CASSLVASFSTDTQYF. The V gene is TRBV5-1, the J gene TRBJ2-3; D perhaps matches TRBD2 (5 bases). CDR1 and CDR2 (germline): SGHRS, YFSETQ. Trimming took 0 bases from V and 2 from J, leaving 13 bases between them. The length of the CDR3 is 16 residues.

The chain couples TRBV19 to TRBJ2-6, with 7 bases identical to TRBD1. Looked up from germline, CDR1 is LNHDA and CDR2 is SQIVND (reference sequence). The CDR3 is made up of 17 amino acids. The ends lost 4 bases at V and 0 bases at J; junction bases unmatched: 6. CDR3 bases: TGTGCCAGTAGTAAGATAACAGGGGTCTCTGGGGCCAACGTCCTGACTTTC. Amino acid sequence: CASSKITGVSGANVLTF.

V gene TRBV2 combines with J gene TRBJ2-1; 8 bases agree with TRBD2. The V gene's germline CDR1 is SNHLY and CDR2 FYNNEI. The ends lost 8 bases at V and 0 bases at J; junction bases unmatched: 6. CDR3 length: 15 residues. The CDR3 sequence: CASGGSGSSYNEQFF. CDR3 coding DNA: TGTGCCAGCGGGGGAAGCGGGAGCTCCTACAATGAGCAGTTCTTC.

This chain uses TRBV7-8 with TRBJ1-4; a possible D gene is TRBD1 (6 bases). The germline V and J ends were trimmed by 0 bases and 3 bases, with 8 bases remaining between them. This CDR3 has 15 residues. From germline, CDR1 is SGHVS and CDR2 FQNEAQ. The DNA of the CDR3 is TGTGCCAGCAGCTTAGCGGACAGCTCTAATGAAAAACTGTTTTTT. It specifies CASSLADSSNEKLFF.

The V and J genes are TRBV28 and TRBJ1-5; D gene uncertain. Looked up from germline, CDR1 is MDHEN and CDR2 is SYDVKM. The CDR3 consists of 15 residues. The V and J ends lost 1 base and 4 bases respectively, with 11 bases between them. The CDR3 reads CASSLLARLNQPQHF. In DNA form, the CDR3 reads TGTGCCAGCAGTTTATTGGCCAGGTTGAATCAGCCCCAGCATTTT. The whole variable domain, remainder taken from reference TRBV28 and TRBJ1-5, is DVKVTQSSRYLVKRTGEKVFLECVQDMDHENMFWYRQDPGLGLRLIYFSYDVKMKEKGDIPEGYSVSREKKERFSLILESASTNQTSMYLCASSLLARLNQPQHFGDGTRLSIL.

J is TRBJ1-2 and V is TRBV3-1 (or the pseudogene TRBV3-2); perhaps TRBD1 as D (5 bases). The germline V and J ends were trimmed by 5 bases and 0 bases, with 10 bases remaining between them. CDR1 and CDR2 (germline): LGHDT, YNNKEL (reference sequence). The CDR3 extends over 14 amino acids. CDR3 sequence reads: CASSLRTPNYGYTF. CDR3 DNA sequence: TGTGCCAGCAGCTTACGGACACCTAACTATGGCTACACCTTC.